This T cell receptor (beta chain) was identified in a study of T cells after yellow fever vaccination. On the study more broadly: Preparation of fractions with low cell numbers was performed using SMART-Seq v4 Ultra Low Input.

Looked up from germline, CDR1 is SEHNR and CDR2 is FQNEAQ (reference sequence). The CDR3 runs to 10 residues. Remarks on this clonotype: The junction shows a germline mismatch at one end, possibly a read error.

A single record per CDR3 protein comes from TCRdb applying MiXCR to the 5' RACE reads. In the table there are 500,000 to 650,000 distinct CDR3 sequences, around an eighth of which are singletons. The chain recombines TRBV7-9 with TRBJ1-2; D is uncertain. The specimen was PBMCs, collected on the day of the yellow fever booster vaccination. This sequence was found in a man aged 25 to 40 who received the YFV17D yellow fever vaccine. CDR3 residues: CASSLGGTAF. CDR3 nucleotide sequence: TGTGCCAGCAGCTTAGGAGGTACGGCCTTC.